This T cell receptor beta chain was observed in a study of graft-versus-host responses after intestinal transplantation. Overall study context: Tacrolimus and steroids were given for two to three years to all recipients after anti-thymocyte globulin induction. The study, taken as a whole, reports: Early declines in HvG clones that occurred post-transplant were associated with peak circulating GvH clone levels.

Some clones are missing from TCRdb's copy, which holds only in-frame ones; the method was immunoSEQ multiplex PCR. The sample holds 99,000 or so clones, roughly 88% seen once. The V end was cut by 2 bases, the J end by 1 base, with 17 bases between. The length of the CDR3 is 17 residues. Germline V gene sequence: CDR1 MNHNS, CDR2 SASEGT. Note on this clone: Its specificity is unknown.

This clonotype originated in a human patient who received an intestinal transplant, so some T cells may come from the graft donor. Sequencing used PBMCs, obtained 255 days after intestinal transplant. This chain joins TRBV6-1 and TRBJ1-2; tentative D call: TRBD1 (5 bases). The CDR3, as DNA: TGTGCCAGCAGTGAACCCCCACCGACAGTGTTTAACTATGGCTACACCTTC. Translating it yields CASSEPPPTVFNYGYTF.